The next 20 T cell receptor beta chains were all read from a single sample in a study of blood T cell repertoires in COVID-19. Sequencing used immunoSEQ multiplex PCR; TCRdb keeps in-frame clones, though not all of them. The data hold about 310,000 clones, with approximately 88% observed a single time. Sequenced sample: PBMCs or T cells enriched from blood (not recorded which). These receptor sequences come from a man aged 60 to 75 who had recovered from COVID-19.

The chain combines TRBV19 with TRBJ2-3; 8 nucleotides match TRBD2. This CDR3 has 15 amino acids. Germline CDR1 reads LNHDA; CDR2 reads SQIVND (reference sequence). V trimming: 10 bases; J trimming: 0 bases; junction bases outside the gene matches: 9. CDR3 loop: CATRPGTRSTDTQYF. For the CDR3, the DNA is TGTGCCACCAGACCCGGGACTAGGAGCACAGATACGCAGTATTTT.

The chain combines TRBV6-1 with TRBJ2-2; 11 bases align to TRBD1. The CDR3 length is 15 residues. V lost 1 base to trimming and J lost 6 bases; unmatched junction nucleotides: 1. Germline loops: CDR1 MNHNS, CDR2 SASEGT. For the CDR3, the DNA is TGTGCCAGCAGTGAAGGGACAGGGGGCCCCGGGGAGCTGTTTTTT. The encoded protein is CASSEGTGGPGELFF.

This chain links TRBV7-2 with TRBJ1-1; 8 positions match TRBD1. CDR1 is SGHTA and CDR2 is FQGNSA in the germline V gene. The V and J ends lost 4 bases and 4 bases, in that order; junction bases with no gene match: 20. The CDR3 is 19 residues long. The CDR3 coding sequence is TGTGCCAGCAGCTCGTTAGGGGCCCCGCAGGGGGCGGGGGTCACTGAAGCTTTCTTT. Translated, it gives CASSSLGAPQGAGVTEAFF.

This clone was counted only a few times. V and J are TRBV5-1 and TRBJ1-2; D possibly corresponds to TRBD1 (6 bases). The CDR3 totals 14 residues. Trimming took off 0 bases at V and 7 bases at J, with 13 bases between the two ends. Germline V gene sequence: CDR1 SGHRS, CDR2 YFSETQ. Written as DNA, the CDR3 is TGCGCCAGCAGCTTGGAGTGGGGGCGGATTGGCTACACCTTC. It is translated as CASSLEWGRIGYTF. The full variable domain, rest sourced from reference TRBV5-1 and TRBJ1-2, is KAGVTQTPRYLIKTRGQQVTLSCSPISGHRSVSWYQQTPGQGLQFLFEYFSETQRNKGNFPGRFSGRQFSNSRSEMNVSTLELGDSALYLCASSLEWGRIGYTFGSGTRLTVV.

V is TRBV5-1 and J is TRBJ1-3; D remains unclear. V shed 5 bases and J shed 0 bases, with 6 bases lying between them. Germline CDR1 is SGHRS and CDR2 is YFSETQ. The CDR3 is 13 amino acids. CDR3 residues: CASSLNSGNTIYF. The CDR3 coding sequence is TGCGCCAGCAGTTTAAACTCTGGAAACACCATATATTTT.

In the case of this clone: This CDR3 is also generated by other DNA sequences in the sample. The chain couples TRBV5-1 to TRBJ2-6; D is perhaps TRBD2 (5 bases). The CDR3 extends over 15 amino acids. V lost 0 bases and J lost 3, with 7 bases in between. Germline lookup yields CDR1 SGHRS and CDR2 YFSETQ. The CDR3 bases are TGCGCCAGCAGCTTGGCGGGGAGTGGGGCCAACGTCCTGACTTTC. It codes for CASSLAGSGANVLTF.

The sample holds a few counts of this clone. The CDR3 here is CASSQVRGGYEQYF. In nucleotides, the CDR3 is TGCGCCAGCAGCCAAGTAAGAGGGGGATACGAGCAGTACTTC. The rearrangement joins TRBV4-1 to TRBJ2-7, with D perhaps TRBD1 (6 bases). Germline CDR1 and CDR2: MGHRA and YSYEKL. V was clipped by 1 base and J by 4 bases, with 11 bases between them. The CDR3 totals 14 residues.

This clone was found a few times. The chain carries TRBV5-1 and TRBJ1-3; D might be TRBD1 (6 bases). The CDR3 has 15 residues. Germline V gives CDR1 SGHRS, CDR2 YFSETQ. V lost 4 bases, J lost 0 bases, and 11 bases lay in between. CDR3 residues: CASSPTGNSGNTIYF. CDR3 nucleotide sequence: TGCGCCAGCAGCCCCACAGGGAACTCTGGAAACACCATATATTTT.

The rearrangement joins TRBV7-8 to TRBJ1-5; maybe TRBD1 (5 bases). Deletions cut 2 bases from V and 4 bases from J, with 15 bases between. Germline CDR1 reads SGHVS; CDR2 reads FQNEAQ. There are 16 residues in the CDR3. The chain's CDR3 is CASSLLNGQSNQPQHF. Written as DNA, the CDR3 is TGTGCCAGCAGCTTACTGAACGGACAATCGAATCAGCCCCAGCATTTT.

The V and J genes are TRBV4-2 and TRBJ2-2; 12 nucleotides line up with TRBD2. The CDR3 extends over 18 amino acids. The junction had 11 bases not matched to a gene; V was cut back by 4 bases and J by 5 bases. The germline V gene encodes CDR1 LGHNA and CDR2 YNFKEQ. Here the CDR3 reads CASSRKTSGSFETGELFF. The CDR3 bases are TGTGCCAGCAGCCGCAAGACTAGCGGGAGCTTTGAGACCGGGGAGCTGTTTTTT.

V and J are TRBV5-5 and TRBJ1-3; D not resolved. CDR1 SGHKS and CDR2 YYEKEE come from the germline V gene (reference sequence). The length of the CDR3 is 15 residues. The V end was cut by 5 bases, the J end by 0 bases, with 12 bases between. CDR3 coding DNA: TGTGCCAGCAGGCCGACTGTAGGCTCTGGAAACACCATATATTTT. It is translated as CASRPTVGSGNTIYF. Looking up the rest from reference TRBV5-5 and TRBJ1-3 gives the full variable domain: DAGVTQSPTHLIKTRGQQVTLRCSPISGHKSVSWYQQVLGQGPQFIFQYYEKEERGRGNFPDRFSARQFPNYSSELNVNALLLGDSALYLCASRPTVGSGNTIYFGEGSWLTVV.

The chain joins TRBV28 to TRBJ1-6, with 8 bases aligning to TRBD1. The germline gives CDR1 MDHEN, CDR2 SYDVKM. The CDR3 loop spans 16 amino acids. Germline trimming cut 2 bases from V and 8 bases from J; bases unmatched to any gene: 8. The CDR3 DNA follows: TGTGCCAGCAGTTTAGGGGCAGGGGGCGCGGATTCACCCCTCCACTTT. This translates into CASSLGAGGADSPLHF.

The chain carries TRBV2 and TRBJ1-1, with 7 nucleotides matching TRBD1. CDR1 and CDR2 from the germline V gene are SNHLY and FYNNEI. The CDR3 is 13 amino acids. J gave up 0 bases and V 6 bases, and 1 base lay outside the gene matches. As DNA, the CDR3 is TGTGCCAGCAGCCAGGGGGTGAACACTGAAGCTTTCTTT. It is translated as CASSQGVNTEAFF. Complete variable domain (other parts from reference TRBV2 and TRBJ1-1): EPEVTQTPSHQVTQMGQEVILRCVPISNHLYFYWYRQILGQKVEFLVSFYNNEISEKSEIFDDQFSVERPDGSNFTLKIRSTKLEDSAMYFCASSQGVNTEAFFGQGTRLTVV.

The chain couples TRBV9 to TRBJ2-1; 16 positions agree with TRBD2. The germline CDR1 and CDR2 sequences are SGDLS and YYNGEE. Trimming took 4 bases from V and 9 from J; bases not matched to a gene: 19. The CDR3 loop spans 20 amino acids. This CDR3 reads CASSRGIGSGTSGRASEQFF. DNA for the CDR3: TGTGCCAGCAGCAGGGGAATCGGGTCCGGGACTAGCGGGAGGGCAAGTGAGCAGTTCTTC.

V usage is TRBV5-4 and J usage is TRBJ1-4, with D perhaps matching TRBD1 (6 bases). This CDR3 is built from 15 residues. V lost 8 bases and J lost 4, with 18 bases in between. Germline lookup yields CDR1 SGHNT and CDR2 YYREEE (reference sequence). The CDR3 region has the DNA TGTGCCAGTTCCCCCGGGGGGGCAGGTAATGAAAAACTGTTTTTT. Protein sequence: CASSPGGAGNEKLFF. The variable domain in full, with the rest retrieved from reference TRBV5-4 and TRBJ1-4, is ETGVTQSPTHLIKTRGQQVTLRCSSQSGHNTVSWYQQALGQGPQFIFQYYREEENGRGNFPPRFSGLQFPNYSSELNVNALELDDSALYLCASSPGGAGNEKLFFGSGTQLSVL.

The chain has TRBV19 and TRBJ1-5, with a weak D call TRBD1 (5 bases). The CDR3 covers 13 residues. CDR1 and CDR2 (germline): LNHDA, SQIVND (reference sequence). With 5 bases removed from V and 6 bases from J, the gap between germline ends came to 11 bases. The CDR3 nucleotides read TGTGCCAGTAGTGAAGGGAGGGGTCAGCCCCAGCATTTT. Protein sequence: CASSEGRGQPQHF.

V gene TRBV15 combines with J gene TRBJ2-1; TRBD1 matches at 10 bases. There are 15 residues in the CDR3. J was trimmed by 8 bases and V by 4 bases; bases with no gene match: 8. Germline CDR1 and CDR2: LNHNV and YYDKDF (reference sequence). The CDR3 loop is CATSINFGQGDEQFF. The CDR3 DNA sequence: TGTGCCACCAGCATAAATTTCGGACAGGGGGATGAGCAGTTCTTC.

The CDR3 DNA reads as TGTGCCAGCAGTACCCAGGGGGGTCAAGAAAAACTGTTTTTT. Translating it yields CASSTQGGQEKLFF. This rearrangement joins TRBV6-5 to TRBJ1-4; 7 bases are a match to TRBD1. V dropped 5 bases and J dropped 8; count of bases not matched to a gene: 8. The CDR3 runs 14 residues. CDR1 MNHEY and CDR2 SVGAGI come from the germline V gene.

This chain joins TRBV5-1 and TRBJ2-5, with 8 bases matching TRBD2. The CDR3 totals 15 residues. The germline CDR1 and CDR2 sequences are SGHRS and YFSETQ. Losses at the gene ends were 2 bases for V and 5 bases for J; bases not matched to a gene: 8. The CDR3 reads CASSFDGRADETQYF. The CDR3 bases are TGCGCCAGCAGCTTCGACGGGAGGGCCGACGAGACCCAGTACTTC.

The chain carries TRBV6-1 and TRBJ1-1; TRBD1 might be the D (6 bases). The CDR3 loop spans 14 amino acids. Germline CDR1 is MNHNS and CDR2 is SASEGT. V was clipped by 3 bases and J by 1 base, with 9 bases between them. The chain's CDR3 is CASSDGTRNTEAFF. CDR3 DNA: TGTGCCAGCAGTGATGGGACACGGAACACTGAAGCTTTCTTT.